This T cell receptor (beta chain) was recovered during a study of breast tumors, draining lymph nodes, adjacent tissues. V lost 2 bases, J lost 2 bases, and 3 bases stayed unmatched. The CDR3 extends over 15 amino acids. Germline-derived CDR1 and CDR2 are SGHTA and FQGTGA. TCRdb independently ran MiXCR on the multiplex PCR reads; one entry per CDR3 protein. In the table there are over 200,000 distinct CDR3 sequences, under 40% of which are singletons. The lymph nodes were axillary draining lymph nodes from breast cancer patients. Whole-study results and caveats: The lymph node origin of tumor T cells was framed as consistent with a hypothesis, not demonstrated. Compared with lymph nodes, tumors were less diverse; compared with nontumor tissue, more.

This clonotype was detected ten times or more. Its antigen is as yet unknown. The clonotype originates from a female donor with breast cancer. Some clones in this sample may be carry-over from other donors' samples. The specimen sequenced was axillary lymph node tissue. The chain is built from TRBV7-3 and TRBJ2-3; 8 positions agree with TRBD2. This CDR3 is CASSLSSGPTDTQYF. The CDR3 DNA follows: TGTGCCAGCAGCTTATCTAGCGGGCCCACAGATACGCAGTATTTT. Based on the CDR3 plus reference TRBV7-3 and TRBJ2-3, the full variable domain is GAGVSQTPSNKVTEKGKYVELRCDPISGHTALYWYRQSLGQGPEFLIYFQGTGAADDSGLPNDRFFAVRPEGSVSTLKIQRTERGDSAVYLCASSLSSGPTDTQYFGPGTRLTVL.